This TCR beta chain was captured by sequencing in a study of blood T cell repertoires in COVID-19. The V gene's germline CDR1 is SGHRS and CDR2 YFSETQ. Losses at the gene ends were 0 bases for V and 3 bases for J; bases not matched to a gene: 5. This CDR3 spans 15 amino acids. It was during active infection that Seattle patients were enrolled and then longitudinally followed. The protocol was immunoSEQ multiplex PCR, while the TCRdb copy is restricted to in-frame clones and leaves out a portion. The sample carries about 300,000 clones, approximately 91% recorded once. Sequencing was performed on peripheral blood. The receptor comes from a woman in her 30s with COVID-19, enrolled during active disease. This sequence joins TRBV5-1 and TRBJ2-7; 8 nucleotides agree with TRBD1. The CDR3 DNA reads as TGCGCCAGCAGCTTGGGGACAGGGCCCGGCTACGAGCAGTACTTC. Translating it yields CASSLGTGPGYEQYF.